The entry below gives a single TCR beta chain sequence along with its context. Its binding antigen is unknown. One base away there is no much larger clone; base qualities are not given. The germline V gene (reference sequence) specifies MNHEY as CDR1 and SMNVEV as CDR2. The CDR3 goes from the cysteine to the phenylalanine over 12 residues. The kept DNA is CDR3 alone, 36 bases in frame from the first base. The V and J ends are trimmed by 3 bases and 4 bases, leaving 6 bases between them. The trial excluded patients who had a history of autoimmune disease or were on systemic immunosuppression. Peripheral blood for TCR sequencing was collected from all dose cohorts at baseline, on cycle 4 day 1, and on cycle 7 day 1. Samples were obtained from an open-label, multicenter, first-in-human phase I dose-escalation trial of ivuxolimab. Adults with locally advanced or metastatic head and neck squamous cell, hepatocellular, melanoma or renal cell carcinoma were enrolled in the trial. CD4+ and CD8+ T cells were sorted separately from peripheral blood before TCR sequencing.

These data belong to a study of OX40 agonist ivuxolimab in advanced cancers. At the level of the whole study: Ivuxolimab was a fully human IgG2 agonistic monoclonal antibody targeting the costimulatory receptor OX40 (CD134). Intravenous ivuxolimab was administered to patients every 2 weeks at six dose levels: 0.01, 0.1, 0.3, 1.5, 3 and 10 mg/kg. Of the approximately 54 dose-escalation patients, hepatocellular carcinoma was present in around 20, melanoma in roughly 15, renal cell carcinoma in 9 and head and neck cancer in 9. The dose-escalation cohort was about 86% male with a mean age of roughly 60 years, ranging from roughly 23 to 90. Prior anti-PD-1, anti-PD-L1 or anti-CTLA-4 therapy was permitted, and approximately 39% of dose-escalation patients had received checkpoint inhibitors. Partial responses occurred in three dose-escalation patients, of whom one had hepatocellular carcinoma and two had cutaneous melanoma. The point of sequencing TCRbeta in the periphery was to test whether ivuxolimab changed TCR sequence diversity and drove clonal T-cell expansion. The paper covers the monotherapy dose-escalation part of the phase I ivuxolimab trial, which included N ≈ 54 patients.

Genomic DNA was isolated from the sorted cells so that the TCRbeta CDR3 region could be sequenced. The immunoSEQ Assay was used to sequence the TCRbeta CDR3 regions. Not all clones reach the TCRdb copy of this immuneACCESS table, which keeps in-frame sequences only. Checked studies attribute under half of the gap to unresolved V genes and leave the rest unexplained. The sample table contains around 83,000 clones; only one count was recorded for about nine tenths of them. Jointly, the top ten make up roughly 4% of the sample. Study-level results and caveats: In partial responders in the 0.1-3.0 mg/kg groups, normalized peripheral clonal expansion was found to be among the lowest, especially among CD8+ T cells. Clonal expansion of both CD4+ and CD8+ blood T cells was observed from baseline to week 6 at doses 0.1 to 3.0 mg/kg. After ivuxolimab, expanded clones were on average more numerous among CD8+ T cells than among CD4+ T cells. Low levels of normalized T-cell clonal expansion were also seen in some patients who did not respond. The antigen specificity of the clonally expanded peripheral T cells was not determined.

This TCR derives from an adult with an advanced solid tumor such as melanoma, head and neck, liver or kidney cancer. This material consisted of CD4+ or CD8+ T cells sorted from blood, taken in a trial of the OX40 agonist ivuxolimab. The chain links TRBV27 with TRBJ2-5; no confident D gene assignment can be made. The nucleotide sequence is TGTGCCAGCAGTTTCGTGGGAGAGACCCAGTACTTC. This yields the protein CASSFVGETQYF.